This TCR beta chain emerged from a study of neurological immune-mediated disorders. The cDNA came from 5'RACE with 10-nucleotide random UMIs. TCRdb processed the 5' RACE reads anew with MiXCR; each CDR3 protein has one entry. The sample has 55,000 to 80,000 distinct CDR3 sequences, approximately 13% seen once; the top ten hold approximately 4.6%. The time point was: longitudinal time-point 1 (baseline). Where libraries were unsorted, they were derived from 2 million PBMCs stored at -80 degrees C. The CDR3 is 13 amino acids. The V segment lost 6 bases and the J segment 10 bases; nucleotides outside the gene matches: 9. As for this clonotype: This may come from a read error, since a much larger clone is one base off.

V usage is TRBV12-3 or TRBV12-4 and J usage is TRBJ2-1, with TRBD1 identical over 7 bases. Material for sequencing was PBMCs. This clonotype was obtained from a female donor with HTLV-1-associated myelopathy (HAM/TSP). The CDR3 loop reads CASRLTGSSEQFF. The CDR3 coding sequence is TGTGCCAGCAGACTGACAGGGTCCAGCGAGCAGTTCTTC.